A single sample gave rise to the 16 T cell receptor beta chains below, sequenced in a study of STAT5B mutations in CD4+ large granular lymphocyte leukemia. Assay: immunoSEQ multiplex PCR; the TCRdb copy retains only in-frame clones and omits some. The table has about 33,000 clones, roughly four fifths seen once. Source material: CD4+ T cells from blood buffy coats. The source of these receptors is a human donor in good health.

The chain links TRBV6-5 to TRBJ1-2; 7 positions agree with TRBD1. CDR1 and CDR2 (germline): MNHEY, SVGAGI. CDR3 length: 15 amino acids. V trimming: 4 bases; J trimming: 8 bases; junction bases outside the gene matches: 13. CDR3 sequence reads: CASSSGGQRAGGYTF. The CDR3, as DNA: TGTGCCAGCAGTTCGGGGGGACAGAGGGCGGGCGGCTACACCTTC.

The rearrangement links TRBV7-9 to TRBJ1-1, with D hard to call. Germline V gene lookup returns CDR1 SEHNR and CDR2 FQNEAQ (reference sequence). V lost 1 base, J lost 10 bases, and 13 bases lay in between. This CDR3 has 13 residues. DNA of the CDR3: TGTGCCAGCAGCTTAGGAGAGGGTCGAAGAGCTTTCTTT. It encodes CASSLGEGRRAFF. Together with reference TRBV7-9 and TRBJ1-1, the CDR3 gives the full variable domain: DTGVSQNPRHKITKRGQNVTFRCDPISEHNRLYWYRQTLGQGPEFLTYFQNEAQLEKSRLLSDRFSAERPKGSFSTLEIQRTEQGDSAMYLCASSLGEGRRAFFGQGTRLTVV.

This clone appeared a single time. The chain links TRBV5-4 to TRBJ2-2; weak D call: TRBD2 (5 bases). V lost 4 bases and J lost 7, with 23 bases in between. Germline CDR1 reads SGHNT; CDR2 reads YYREEE (reference sequence). CDR3 length equals 17 residues. In DNA, the CDR3 is TGTGCCAGCAGCCTGACTCCTGCCCAAACTAGGGTCGGGGAGCTGTTTTTT. Protein product: CASSLTPAQTRVGELFF.

The genes are TRBV18 and TRBJ2-5; D gene uncertain. The CDR3 is made up of 11 amino acids. Deletions cut 3 bases from V and 1 base from J, with 0 bases between. Per the germline V gene, CDR1 is KGHSH and CDR2 is LQKENI. CDR3 sequence reads: CASSPQETQYF. For the CDR3, the DNA is TGTGCCAGCTCACCCCAAGAGACCCAGTACTTC.

The J gene is TRBJ1-5, the V gene TRBV15, with 10 bases matching TRBD1. Germline V lookup: CDR1 LNHNV, CDR2 YYDKDF (reference sequence). Trimming took 1 base from V and 0 from J; bases not matched to a gene: 15. This CDR3 comprises 21 residues. CDR3 sequence reads: CATSRAYNRDRGLYSNQPQHF. The CDR3 coding sequence is TGTGCCACCAGCAGAGCCTACAACCGGGACAGGGGACTCTATAGCAATCAGCCCCAGCATTTT.

The chain uses TRBV7-9 and TRBJ1-3; D ambiguous. V was cut by 1 base and J by 0 bases, with 4 bases left in between. The germline V gene encodes CDR1 SEHNR and CDR2 FQNEAQ (reference sequence). CDR3 length: 14 residues. The CDR3 nucleotides are TGTGCCAGCAGCTTAGGCGCCTCTGGAAACACCATATATTTT. Residues: CASSLGASGNTIYF.

The chain couples TRBV13 to TRBJ2-2; 8 bases fit TRBD2. CDR1 PRHDT and CDR2 FYEKMQ come from the germline V gene (reference sequence). With 4 bases clipped from V and 4 bases from J, the junction kept 8 bases outside the gene matches. The CDR3 length is 16 residues. The CDR3 region is CASSSGGYLSTGELFF. The CDR3 region has the DNA TGTGCCAGCAGCTCGGGGGGGTATCTGAGCACCGGGGAGCTGTTTTTT.

Details on this clone: Germline is not matched at one junction end, which may reflect a read error. The rearrangement uses TRBV6-6 and TRBJ2-2; D might be TRBD1 (5 bases). Germline V gene data show CDR1 as MNHNY and CDR2 as SVGAGI (reference sequence). This CDR3 is built from 16 residues. The CDR3 region is CASSDSIFQGAGELFF. As DNA, the CDR3 is TGTGCCAGCAGTGACTCCATATTTCAGGGCGCCGGGGAGCTGTTTTTT.

The V call is TRBV19, the J call TRBJ1-2; TRBD1 is a possible D gene (5 bases). V was cut by 6 bases and J by 4 bases, with 18 bases left in between. This CDR3 is built from 15 residues. Germline V CDR1 and CDR2: LNHDA, SQIVND (reference sequence). The CDR3 loop is CASSRGVDGSYGYTF. Written as DNA, the CDR3 is TGTGCCAGTAGCCGGGGGGTCGACGGATCCTATGGCTACACCTTC.

The chain is built from TRBV18 and TRBJ2-7, with D possibly TRBD2 on 6 matching bases. CDR3 size: 16 residues. V was trimmed by 3 bases and J by 6 bases, leaving 21 bases between them. In germline, CDR1 is KGHSH, CDR2 LQKENI. The CDR3 region is CASSPQTAGKEAEQYF. CDR3 coding DNA: TGTGCCAGCTCACCCCAAACCGCGGGAAAGGAGGCCGAGCAGTACTTC.

CDR3 coding DNA: TGTGCCAGCAGCCCGCGGACAGGTAGTGATGGCTACACCTTC. It encodes CASSPRTGSDGYTF. The chain carries TRBV7-2 and TRBJ1-2; 7 nucleotides align to TRBD1. CDR1 is SGHTA and CDR2 is FQGNSA in the germline V gene. The J segment lost 6 bases and the V segment lost 5 bases, leaving 9 bases of the junction unmatched. The CDR3 is 14 amino acids.

The table lists this clone with a count of one. V gene TRBV27 combines with J gene TRBJ2-1; no definite D call. With 6 bases removed from V and 0 bases from J, the gap between germline ends came to 9 bases. CDR1 MNHEY and CDR2 SMNVEV come from the germline V gene (reference sequence). This CDR3 region has 14 residues. This CDR3 is CASRMISSYNEQFF. The CDR3 DNA sequence: TGTGCCAGCAGGATGATAAGCTCCTACAATGAGCAGTTCTTC.

The chain combines TRBV10-3 with TRBJ2-1, with TRBD2 as a possible D gene (6 bases). Per the germline V gene, CDR1 is ENHRY and CDR2 is SYGVKD. Trimming took 3 bases from V and 5 from J, leaving 14 bases between them. This CDR3 is 15 amino acids long. The CDR3 DNA reads as TGTGCCATCAGTGATGGGGGGTCCAGACACAATGAGCAGTTCTTC. Amino acid sequence: CAISDGGSRHNEQFF.

In DNA, the CDR3 is TGTGCCAGCAGCCGAATATCGCTGGCTACCTACGAGCAGTACTTC. Protein product: CASSRISLATYEQYF. The V call is TRBV11-3, the J call TRBJ2-7; D is uncertain. V shed 5 bases and J shed 2 bases, with 16 bases lying between them. Germline lookup yields CDR1 SGHNT and CDR2 YENEEA. The CDR3 covers 15 residues.

The chain is built from TRBV7-2 and TRBJ2-1, with D tentatively TRBD2 (6 bases). Per the germline V gene, CDR1 is SGHTA and CDR2 is FQGNSA. This CDR3 contains 15 residues. The V gene lost 4 bases and the J gene lost 4 bases, with 14 bases spanning the gap. Here the CDR3 DNA reads TGTGCCAGCAGCTCGAACGCGGGGCTATACAATGAGCAGTTCTTC. This codes for CASSSNAGLYNEQFF.

V is TRBV30 and J is TRBJ1-2; D not certain. V was shortened by 0 bases and J by 7 bases, with 12 bases between the two germline ends. Germline V gives CDR1 GTSNPN, CDR2 SVGIG (reference sequence). The CDR3 consists of 13 residues. In nucleotides, the CDR3 is TGTGCCTGGAGTGTCGGTACCGGTGGTGGCTACACCTTC. It specifies CAWSVGTGGGYTF.